This TCR beta chain was recorded in a study of T-cell memory formation after mild COVID-19. Across the whole study: The two donors had largely donor-specific TCR clusters. Study conclusions and caveats: Cross-reactive memory seemingly joined, as some responding clones were found in pre-infection memory. Contracting CD8+ clones were enriched in EMRA, CD4+ mainly in CM and EM. There was a balanced CD4/CD8 profile in clones contracting day 15 to 85, and later expanders leaned CD4+.

Using its own MiXCR run on the 5' RACE reads, TCRdb lists one record per CDR3 protein. Of over 450,000 distinct CDR3 sequences listed, 20% are singletons. This CDR3 spans 19 amino acids. The germline gives CDR1 SGHTA, CDR2 FQGNSA. V dropped 2 bases and J dropped 4; count of bases not matched to a gene: 15. The sample holds a few counts of this clonotype. The antigen remains unidentified. The V and J genes are TRBV7-2 and TRBJ2-1; 9 bases agree with TRBD2. The origin of this receptor is an adult woman who had mild COVID-19 (a few samples of this study predate the infection). Cell type and time point are not known. Sequences were obtained from PBMCs or a T cell subset sorted from them (not recorded which). Here the CDR3 reads CASSLTAFGLAIEYNEQFF. The CDR3 region has the DNA TGTGCCAGCAGCTTAACGGCCTTTGGACTAGCGATCGAATACAATGAGCAGTTCTTC.